The 3 T cell receptor beta chains below were found in one sample sequenced in a study of PD-1 blockade in classical Hodgkin lymphoma. TCRdb keeps only in-frame clones here, not all; method: immunoSEQ multiplex PCR. The top ten clones hold more than 35% of a sample with 46,000 or so clones, about three quarters of them seen once. This sample's time point: cycle 4 day 1 (C4D1), after less than 7 weeks of nivolumab. Every patient had relapsed following autologous stem cell transplantation, and cohorts differed in brentuximab vedotin exposure. The sequencing used peripheral blood mononuclear cells (PBMCs), collected before the fourth cycle of nivolumab. These TCRs come from a human donor with classical Hodgkin lymphoma.

The sample holds one count of this clone. The V and J genes are TRBV7-2 and TRBJ2-7, with 7 bases matching TRBD2. The germline V gene encodes CDR1 SGHTA and CDR2 FQGNSA. The V and J ends lost 4 bases and 3 bases, in that order; junction bases with no gene match: 6. The CDR3 is 14 amino acids. The CDR3 sequence: CASSWVGGIYEQYF. The CDR3 DNA reads as TGTGCCAGCAGCTGGGTCGGGGGGATCTACGAGCAGTACTTC. Together with reference TRBV7-2 and TRBJ2-7, the CDR3 gives the full variable domain: GAGVSQSPSNKVTEKGKDVELRCDPISGHTALYWYRQSLGQGLEFLIYFQGNSAPDKSGLPSDRFSAERTGGSVSTLTIQRTQQEDSAVYLCASSWVGGIYEQYFGPGTRLTVT.

The J gene is TRBJ2-5, the V gene TRBV7-2; 10 nucleotides line up with TRBD2. V lost 5 bases, J lost 9 bases, and 9 bases stayed unmatched. In germline, CDR1 is SGHTA, CDR2 FQGNSA. The CDR3 is 14 residues long. The CDR3: CASSERGGQGSQYF. The DNA for the CDR3 is TGTGCCAGCAGCGAGCGGGGGGGCCAGGGGTCCCAGTACTTC.

V is TRBV4-2 and J is TRBJ2-7, with 7 nucleotides matching TRBD1. V was pared by 4 bases and J by 0 bases, with 6 bases of the junction left unmatched. The CDR3 length is 15 residues. Germline V CDR1 and CDR2: LGHNA, YNFKEQ. Here the CDR3 DNA reads TGTGCCAGCAGCCCCGACAGGGCTCGCTCCTACGAGCAGTACTTC. Protein: CASSPDRARSYEQYF.